This passage covers 31 T cell receptor beta chains from one sample sequenced in a study of T cell responses to AZD1222 COVID-19 vaccine. Clones were sequenced by immunoSEQ multiplex PCR, and TCRdb holds only the in-frame ones, with some missing. Here the sample spans some 47,000 clones, roughly 87% being singletons. The specimen was peripheral blood, collected 28 days after the second AZD1222 dose. These receptors were obtained from an adult who received the AZD1222 COVID-19 vaccine.

This sequence joins TRBV23-1 and TRBJ2-1; 9 bases line up with TRBD2. TRBV23-1 is an ORF, and what it does is uncertain. CDR3 length: 17 amino acids. The trim removed 0 bases at V and 8 bases at J, leaving 11 bases unmatched. The CDR3 here is CASSQSRDNPSGDEQFF. CDR3 DNA: TGCGCCAGCAGTCAATCGAGAGACAACCCTAGCGGGGATGAGCAGTTCTTC.

The chain couples TRBV30 to TRBJ1-2, with D perhaps matching TRBD1 (5 bases). Trimming cost V 4 bases and J 4 bases, with 19 bases left between them. CDR1 is GTSNPN and CDR2 is SVGIG in the germline V gene (reference sequence). This CDR3 comprises 15 residues. The CDR3 region has the DNA TGTGCCTGGATTCCCCAGGCAGGGCGGTCCTATGGCTACACCTTC. It yields the protein CAWIPQAGRSYGYTF. Full variable domain (remainder filled in from reference TRBV30 and TRBJ1-2): SQTIHQWPATLVQPVGSPLSLECTVEGTSNPNLYWYRQAAGRGLQLLFYSVGIGQISSEVPQNLSASRPQDRQFILSSKKLLLSDSGFYLCAWIPQAGRSYGYTFGSGTRLTVV.

The chain joins TRBV28 to TRBJ1-2, with 9 bases matching TRBD1. This CDR3 has 13 amino acids. The ends lost 4 bases at V and 7 bases at J; junction bases unmatched: 4. Per the germline V gene, CDR1 is MDHEN and CDR2 is SYDVKM. The CDR3 DNA reads as TGTGCCAGCAGTTCACAGGGGGCTCTTGGCTACACCTTC. It yields the protein CASSSQGALGYTF.

V gene TRBV19 combines with J gene TRBJ2-7, with D perhaps being TRBD1 or TRBD2 (5 bases each). Germline CDR1 is LNHDA and CDR2 is SQIVND (reference sequence). There are 16 residues in the CDR3. V was shortened by 5 bases and J by 0 bases, with 17 bases between the two germline ends. The CDR3 reads CASSFTGTHSSYEQYF. As DNA, the CDR3 is TGTGCCAGTAGTTTCACCGGGACCCATAGCTCCTACGAGCAGTACTTC.

The gene calls are TRBV7-9 and TRBJ1-4, with TRBD1 matching 9 bases. CDR1 and CDR2 (germline): SEHNR, FQNEAQ (reference sequence). The CDR3 length is 16 residues. The ends lost 0 bases at V and 2 bases at J; junction bases unmatched: 1. DNA of the CDR3: TGTGCCAGCAGCTTAGCCGGGACAGGGACTAATGAAAAACTGTTTTTT. Translating it yields CASSLAGTGTNEKLFF.

This chain links TRBV30 with TRBJ2-7; D gene uncertain. V lost 1 base, J lost 5 bases, and 6 bases lay in between. The CDR3 length is 11 residues. Germline assignment: CDR1 GTSNPN and CDR2 SVGIG (reference sequence). DNA for the CDR3: TGTGCCTGGAGTGGGGCACACGAGCAGTACTTC. This encodes CAWSGAHEQYF.

The V gene is TRBV6-5, the J gene TRBJ2-1, with 9 bases that match TRBD1. V lost 6 bases to trimming and J lost 5 bases; unmatched junction nucleotides: 8. From germline, CDR1 is MNHEY and CDR2 SVGAGI. There are 15 residues in the CDR3. CDR3 in amino acids: CASSPGQGSHNEQFF. CDR3 sequence (DNA): TGTGCCAGCAGCCCCGGACAGGGGTCACACAATGAGCAGTTCTTC.

The chain employs TRBV19 and TRBJ2-1; D possibly corresponds to TRBD2 (7 bases). From germline, CDR1 is LNHDA and CDR2 SQIVND (reference sequence). V lost 3 bases, J lost 4 bases, and 13 bases lay in between. The CDR3 runs 15 residues. The CDR3 DNA reads as TGTGCCAGTAGTATGGGGGGGCCCCTGTACAATGAGCAGTTCTTC. Translation: CASSMGGPLYNEQFF.

The chain combines TRBV21-1 with TRBJ1-5. TRBV21-1 is described as a pseudogene. The CDR3 runs to 15 residues. CDR3 residues: CASSGPGPPGQPQHF. The DNA for the CDR3 is TGTGCCAGCAGCGGTCCGGGCCCCCCAGGTCAGCCCCAGCATTTT.

This chain links TRBV2 with TRBJ2-1; 9 bases match TRBD2. Trimming took 10 bases from V and 5 from J; bases not matched to a gene: 9. The CDR3 length is 14 residues. Germline CDR1 reads SNHLY; CDR2 reads FYNNEI. In DNA, the CDR3 is TGTGCCACGCGGGCTAGCGGGGCCAACAATGAGCAGTTCTTC. Its translation is CATRASGANNEQFF.

This clone was recorded only once. This rearrangement joins TRBV19 to TRBJ1-1; D remains unclear. Germline lookup yields CDR1 LNHDA and CDR2 SQIVND (reference sequence). The CDR3 covers 12 residues. V was trimmed by 10 bases and J by 1 base, leaving 10 bases between them. CDR3 nucleotide sequence: TGTGCCACACGACATACGAACACTGAAGCTTTCTTT. Its protein product is CATRHTNTEAFF.

The count of this clone is one. The genes are TRBV29-1 and TRBJ2-5, with unresolved D. Germline V gives CDR1 SQVTM, CDR2 ANQGSEA. V lost 8 bases and J 4 bases, leaving 17 bases between the germline ends. CDR3 length equals 13 residues. The CDR3 coding sequence is TGCAGCTTAAATCTAGACGTCCGAGAGACCCAGTACTTC. Translating it yields CSLNLDVRETQYF.

The chain links TRBV5-1 to TRBJ1-5; possible D gene TRBD1, 6 bases. The germline V gene encodes CDR1 SGHRS and CDR2 YFSETQ. The CDR3 contains 15 residues. V gave up 2 bases and J gave up 3 bases, with 12 bases separating them. This chain's CDR3 is CASSLQGGNNQPQHF. CDR3 nucleotide sequence: TGCGCCAGCAGCTTACAGGGAGGTAACAATCAGCCCCAGCATTTT.

This clone was recorded once. The V gene is TRBV10-3, the J gene TRBJ2-3, with D perhaps TRBD2 (5 bases). V lost 5 bases and J 0 bases, leaving 9 bases between the germline ends. CDR1 and CDR2 from the germline V gene are ENHRY and SYGVKD. The CDR3 is made up of 14 amino acids. CDR3 protein: CAISRSGSTDTQYF. CDR3 nucleotides: TGTGCCATCAGTCGGTCGGGGAGCACAGATACGCAGTATTTT.

This clone was detected a few times. J is TRBJ2-5 and V is TRBV15, with D maybe TRBD1 (6 bases). This CDR3 is 12 amino acids long. Trimming pared 3 bases from V and 4 bases from J, leaving 6 bases between. Germline CDR1 reads LNHNV; CDR2 reads YYDKDF (reference sequence). The CDR3 is CATSRDRETQYF. The CDR3, as DNA: TGTGCCACCAGCAGGGACAGAGAGACCCAGTACTTC.

As regards this clone: Other DNA sequences from this sample encode an identical CDR3 as well. The CDR3 bases are TGCAGCGTACGACAGGGGCCTGAAGCTTTCTTT. Protein product: CSVRQGPEAFF. The chain links TRBV29-1 to TRBJ1-1, with 8 bases fitting TRBD1. From germline, CDR1 is SQVTM and CDR2 ANQGSEA. The CDR3 has 11 residues. After removal of 6 bases from V and 6 bases from J, the junction contained 3 bases not matched to a gene. Looking up the rest from reference TRBV29-1 and TRBJ1-1 gives the full variable domain: SAVISQKPSRDICQRGTSLTIQCQVDSQVTMMFWYRQQPGQSLTLIATANQGSEATYESGFVIDKFPISRPNLTFSTLTVSNMSPEDSSIYLCSVRQGPEAFFGQGTRLTVV.

The chain uses TRBV29-1 and TRBJ2-3, with TRBD2 matching over 8 bases. The CDR3 is 16 amino acids. Germline V lookup: CDR1 SQVTM, CDR2 ANQGSEA. V lost 1 base and J lost 0; bases outside the gene matches: 6. The CDR3 is CSVEGWAGGSTDTQYF. As DNA, the CDR3 is TGCAGCGTTGAAGGTTGGGCGGGGGGTAGCACAGATACGCAGTATTTT.

The chain combines TRBV11-3 with TRBJ2-3, with D perhaps given as TRBD1 or TRBD2 (6 bases each). The CDR3 consists of 13 residues. Germline V lookup: CDR1 SGHNT, CDR2 YENEEA. V was clipped by 6 bases and J by 4 bases, with 11 bases between them. CDR3 loop: CASSPGAADTQYF. CDR3 coding DNA: TGTGCCAGCAGTCCGGGGGCGGCAGATACGCAGTATTTT.

V and J are TRBV18 and TRBJ1-5; D remains unclear. The CDR3 spans 14 residues. Germline lookup yields CDR1 KGHSH and CDR2 LQKENI. V was clipped by 2 bases and J by 7 bases, with 12 bases between them. This CDR3 is CASSPEVEGQPQHF. The CDR3 coding sequence is TGTGCCAGCTCACCAGAAGTGGAAGGCCAGCCCCAGCATTTT.

This chain links TRBV11-2 with TRBJ1-6, with D tentatively TRBD1 (6 bases). Germline V gene sequence: CDR1 SGHAT, CDR2 FQNNGV. The V gene lost 4 bases and the J gene lost 3 bases, with 10 bases spanning the gap. The CDR3 sequence is 15 residues long. CDR3 in DNA: TGTGCCAGCAGCTGGAGGGGACACTATAATTCACCCCTCCACTTT. This translates into CASSWRGHYNSPLHF.

This clone occurred a few times. The chain couples TRBV7-9 to TRBJ1-2; D ambiguous. This CDR3 is built from 13 residues. V was shortened by 3 bases and J by 6 bases, with 11 bases between the two germline ends. Germline assignment: CDR1 SEHNR and CDR2 FQNEAQ (reference sequence). CDR3 amino acids: CASSFGQEDGYTF. DNA of the CDR3: TGTGCCAGCAGCTTCGGGCAGGAGGATGGCTACACCTTC.

V gene TRBV19 combines with J gene TRBJ1-4; 10 nucleotides match TRBD1. The J segment lost 5 bases and the V segment lost 8 bases, leaving 5 bases of the junction unmatched. The CDR3 has 14 amino acids. Germline CDR1 and CDR2: LNHDA and SQIVND (reference sequence). This CDR3 reads CASRTDRGNEKLFF. The CDR3 DNA reads as TGTGCCAGTCGAACGGACAGGGGGAATGAAAAACTGTTTTTT.

The chain has TRBV28 and TRBJ2-7; D perhaps matches TRBD1 (6 bases). This CDR3 comprises 16 residues. Deletions cut 6 bases from V and 0 bases from J, with 18 bases between. Germline V gene sequence: CDR1 MDHEN, CDR2 SYDVKM. The DNA for the CDR3 is TGTGCCAGCAGCTCCCAGGACAGCGCCTCCTCCTACGAGCAGTACTTC. Amino acids: CASSSQDSASSYEQYF.

The rearrangement joins TRBV5-1 to TRBJ1-6; tentatively, D is TRBD1 (5 bases). In germline, CDR1 is SGHRS, CDR2 YFSETQ. Trimming removed 4 bases from V and 6 bases from J, with 11 bases in between. CDR3 length equals 14 residues. CDR3 residues: CASSLDSFNSPLHF. The CDR3 nucleotides are TGCGCCAGCAGCCTAGACAGTTTTAATTCACCCCTCCACTTT.

The V and J genes are TRBV2 and TRBJ2-1; D possibly uses TRBD1 or TRBD2 (7 bases each). Germline CDR1 and CDR2: SNHLY and FYNNEI. V was trimmed by 5 bases and J by 6 bases, leaving 14 bases between them. This CDR3 has 14 amino acids. In nucleotides, the CDR3 is TGTGCCAGCAGTCAGGGGGGGAGGACCAATGAGCAGTTCTTC. Translated, it gives CASSQGGRTNEQFF.

This chain joins TRBV28 and TRBJ1-2; 8 bases align to TRBD1. The CDR3 runs 13 residues. Losses at the gene ends were 6 bases for V and 5 bases for J; bases not matched to a gene: 5. Germline V gives CDR1 MDHEN, CDR2 SYDVKM. CDR3 sequence reads: CASRQQGDYGYTF. CDR3 coding DNA: TGTGCCAGCAGACAACAGGGGGATTATGGCTACACCTTC.

This clone has a handful of counts. V and J are TRBV18 and TRBJ2-2, with D hard to call. The CDR3 consists of 17 residues. V dropped 3 bases and J dropped 2 bases, with 16 bases sitting between them. Germline V gene sequence: CDR1 KGHSH, CDR2 LQKENI. CDR3 DNA sequence: TGTGCCAGCTCACCGAACTACGGTGGGGTTAACACCGGGGAGCTGTTTTTT. This encodes CASSPNYGGVNTGELFF.

About this clone: Relative to the germline gene, one junction end is altered; a read error may explain this. The chain uses TRBV7-7 and TRBJ2-5; tentative D call: TRBD1 (7 bases). Germline V lookup: CDR1 SSHAT, CDR2 FNYEAQ (reference sequence). The length of the CDR3 is 16 residues. The CDR3 here is CASSRTGGGRGETQYF. In DNA form, the CDR3 reads TGTGCTAGCAGCCGGACAGGAGGGGGCAGGGGGGAGACCCAGTACTTC.

This CDR3 reads CSVRGQGVGYTF. The DNA of the CDR3 is TGCAGCGTTCGGGGTCAGGGTGTCGGCTACACCTTC. The chain links TRBV29-1 to TRBJ1-2; D is possibly TRBD1 (5 bases). The CDR3 sequence is 12 residues long. Per germline, CDR1 SQVTM and CDR2 ANQGSEA. V lost 5 bases and J 8 bases, leaving 15 bases between the germline ends.

The CDR3 sequence is CASSRIQGGENYGYTF. CDR3 DNA: TGTGCCAGTAGCCGAATACAGGGGGGCGAGAACTATGGCTACACCTTC. The V call is TRBV19, the J call TRBJ1-2; TRBD1 matches 8 bases. V lost 6 bases and J lost 2; bases outside the gene matches: 11. This CDR3 spans 16 amino acids. Germline V gene sequence: CDR1 LNHDA, CDR2 SQIVND (reference sequence).

This chain links TRBV29-1 with TRBJ2-5; D is possibly TRBD2 (6 bases). The CDR3 spans 13 residues. Trimming stripped 6 bases from V and 5 bases from J, with 16 bases between. Germline lookup yields CDR1 SQVTM and CDR2 ANQGSEA. CDR3 sequence (DNA): TGCAGCGTAAATGGAGGGTCGAAGGAGACCCAGTACTTC. This translates into CSVNGGSKETQYF.